This T cell receptor beta chain was observed in a study of blood T cell repertoires in COVID-19 (dated by TCRdb to about 2020). Some background on the complete study: Samples covering the acute and convalescent phases of COVID-19 were provided by collaborators in the United States, Italy and Spain. The material from the prospective study consisted of cDNA or gDNA derived from T cells, B-cell-depleted T cells, or PBMCs. Subjects who had been exposed to COVID-19, were actively infected with it, or had recovered from it provided the deeply sampled blood TCRbeta repertoires that made up the dataset. The repertoires were released in a freely available public database intended as a resource for research on the immune response to SARS-CoV-2. Samples were obtained from the ongoing ImmuneRACE study (first 160 participants) and from 1,254 subjects provided by 6 global collaborators. The sample metadata nearly always contained a de-identified subject ID, COVID-19 status, age in years and sex. Where available, HLA class I and class II types were obtained from metadata supplied by the sample provider rather than from assay-based typing. What the authors observed across the whole study: The quantity of clinical and demographic metadata differed by source and by participant and was supplied without curation.

Enrolling through a virtual design, the prospective study's participants ranged in age from roughly 18 to 95 years and lived across roughly 23 United States geographic areas. In the prospective study, participants were assigned to cohorts based on the clinical history participants reported in a screening survey and a study questionnaire. For ImmuneRACE Cohort 3, a participant was defined as recovered based on two consecutive negative NP/OP PCR tests, clearance by a healthcare professional, or resolution of symptoms. In the prospective study, mobile phlebotomists collected whole blood, serum and a nasopharyngeal or oropharyngeal swab from each participant. Additional blood draws and questionnaires over an approximately two-month period could optionally be provided by prospective study participants. Prospective study blood samples were shipped either frozen or at room temperature before DNA extraction.

Remarks on this clone: Its antigen is currently not known. Nothing much larger sits one base from this clone, and base qualities are not available.

Trimming at the junction amounts to 3 bases on V and 0 bases on J, and the germline ends lie 10 bases apart. The CDR3, cysteine through phenylalanine, is 16 amino acids long. The CDR3 DNA has 48 bases and is translated from base 1. CDR1 and CDR2 are read off the germline V gene as SGHDT and YYEEEE. TCRbeta CDR3 regions were amplified from genomic DNA using the immunoSEQ Assay, a bias-controlled multiplex PCR. Per the original workflow: The number of nucleated cells in each sample was estimated from the amplification of reference gene primers within the assay. Sequence reads were collapsed and filtered to measure the absolute abundance of every unique TCRbeta CDR3 rearrangement. For each sample, productive Simpson clonality was calculated as the square root of Simpson's diversity index over productive rearrangements. Sourced from immuneACCESS, this table was stored by TCRdb with only in-frame sequences that have V and J called. A share of the clones is absent; for the studies checked, an unresolved V gene accounts for under half, and the remainder has no known explanation. That table furnishes V, J and clone size, whereas the DNA furnished D and trimming. This sample is represented by a few hundred thousand clones; approximately 84% of them were singletons. The top ten clones comprise 3.4% of the sample.

The sequence is built from TRBV5-6 and TRBJ1-6, with an unclear D gene assignment. Sequencing was done on a sample of PBMCs or T cells enriched from blood (not recorded which). The receptor was derived from a middle-aged man who had recovered from COVID-19. The DNA sequence follows: TGTGCCAGCAGCTGGTCCCTAAGCTCCTATAATTCACCCCTCCACTTT. Its amino acids are CASSWSLSSYNSPLHF.